This T cell receptor (beta chain) emerged from a study of blood T cell repertoires in COVID-19 (dated by TCRdb to 2020 to 2022). Broadly, across the study: Samples covering the acute and convalescent phases of COVID-19 were provided by collaborators in the United States, Italy and Spain. The prospective study material was composed of cDNA or gDNA derived from T cells, B-cell-depleted T cells, or PBMCs. The dataset comprised deeply sampled blood TCRbeta repertoires from subjects exposed to, actively infected with, or recovered from COVID-19. A freely available public database, intended as a resource for researchers studying the immune response to SARS-CoV-2, is where the repertoires were released. Samples were obtained from the ongoing ImmuneRACE study (first 160 participants) and from some 1,200 subjects provided by 6 global collaborators. The sample metadata nearly always contained a de-identified subject ID, COVID-19 status, age in years and sex. HLA class I and class II types, where available, came from metadata supplied by the sample provider rather than from assay-based typing.

A remark on this clone: No cognate antigen has been identified for it. The input lacks base qualities; no much larger clone sits a single base away.

Broad study findings and their caveats: How much clinical and demographic metadata was included differed by source and by participant, and the metadata was provided uncurated.

According to the germline V gene, CDR1 reads SGHRS and CDR2 reads YFSETQ. Reading from cysteine to phenylalanine, the CDR3 counts 14 amino acids. Solely the CDR3 DNA is kept, with 42 bases framed from the first base. V gives up 4 bases and J gives up 3 bases, and the segment between their germline ends measures 11 bases. Each collaborating institution followed its own protocols to collect whole blood in K2EDTA tubes. Collaborator samples were shipped for TCRbeta analysis as frozen whole blood, isolated PBMCs, or DNA extracted from either sample type. TCRbeta CDR3 regions were amplified from genomic DNA by means of the immunoSEQ Assay, a bias-controlled multiplex PCR. Concerning the study's data processing: The number of nucleated cells in each sample was estimated from the amplification of reference gene primers within the assay. To quantify the absolute abundance of each unique TCRbeta CDR3 rearrangement, sequence reads were collapsed and filtered. For each sample, productive Simpson clonality was calculated as the square root of Simpson's diversity index across productive rearrangements. TCRdb obtained this table from immuneACCESS and retained in-frame rearrangements with V and J assigned. These tables miss some clones; where compared with another copy, unresolved V genes account for less than half of the shortfall, and the remainder is unexplained. From that table come the V and J calls and clone size; the DNA was used to work out D and trimming. A total of tens of thousands of clones appear in this sample, more than 85% of them only once. The ten largest clones represent 2.3% of the sample.

This receptor chain uses TRBV5-1 and TRBJ1-5; 6 matching bases give a weak D call of TRBD1. Sequenced input: peripheral blood. This TCR was recovered from a human donor with active COVID-19. The donor label of this sample is uncertain. For the CDR3, the sequence is CASSPGHSNQPQHF. The sequenced DNA: TGCGCCAGCAGCCCGGGACACTCCAATCAGCCCCAGCATTTT.